Sequencing of this TCR beta chain was carried out in a study of OX40 agonist ivuxolimab in advanced cancers. Study information: Dose-escalation patients' cancers were hepatocellular carcinoma, melanoma, renal cell or head and neck cancer.

CDR1 is SGHRS and CDR2 is YFSETQ in the germline V gene. The CDR3 consists of 15 residues. The V gene lost 4 bases and the J gene lost 1 base, with 14 bases spanning the gap. Only in-frame clones appear in the TCRdb table, and some are missing; sequencing was by immunoSEQ multiplex PCR. The data hold more than 90,000 clones, with 84% observed a single time. If patients had autoimmune disease history or systemic immunosuppression, they were excluded. Blood specimens came from baseline, cycle 4 day 1, and cycle 7 day 1. The sequenced sample was CD4+ or CD8+ T cells sorted from blood, obtained in a trial of the OX40 agonist ivuxolimab. The chain combines TRBV5-1 with TRBJ1-1; D perhaps matches TRBD1 (6 bases). The clonotype originates from an adult with an advanced solid tumor such as melanoma, head and neck, liver or kidney cancer. The CDR3 protein is CASSVNQGTNTEAFF. CDR3 in DNA: TGCGCCAGCAGCGTAAACCAGGGGACGAACACTGAAGCTTTCTTT.